A single sample gave rise to the 19 T cell receptor beta chains below, sequenced in a study of cytomegalovirus exposure and HLA in healthy donors. Profiled with immunoSEQ multiplex PCR; TCRdb holds only in-frame clones, not every one. The sample comprises about 160,000 clones, 88% of which are singletons, and around 3% rests with the top ten. Sequencing was done on a sample of PBMCs. The receptor source for this set is a man aged 18 to 29 in good health and CMV-seronegative.

The rearrangement joins TRBV28 to TRBJ2-7, with a possible D match to TRBD2 (7 bases). The germline gives CDR1 MDHEN, CDR2 SYDVKM. The V gene lost 6 bases and the J gene lost 4 bases, with 16 bases spanning the gap. This CDR3 has 14 residues. CDR3 residues: CASSRRGGRYEQYF. The CDR3 coding sequence is TGTGCCAGCAGCCGGCGCGGGGGCCGTTACGAGCAGTACTTC.

The chain couples TRBV20-1 to TRBJ1-2; D is possibly TRBD1 (6 bases). Germline CDR1 is DFQATT and CDR2 is SNEGSKA (reference sequence). The V and J ends lost 6 bases and 6 bases respectively, with 11 bases between them. The CDR3 runs 11 residues. The CDR3 loop is CSAPGGHGYTF. For the CDR3, the DNA is TGCAGTGCCCCGGGGGGGCATGGCTACACCTTC.

The genes are TRBV6-5 and TRBJ2-5, with 8 bases that match TRBD2. The germline V gene has CDR1 MNHEY and CDR2 SVGAGI. The CDR3 runs to 15 residues. Trimming cost V 2 bases and J 3 bases; bases outside gene matches: 5. CDR3 residues: CASSYRVAGKETQYF. The DNA for the CDR3 is TGTGCCAGCAGTTACAGGGTAGCGGGGAAAGAGACCCAGTACTTC.

This chain connects TRBV18 to TRBJ2-3, with TRBD2 matching 12 bases. In germline, CDR1 is KGHSH, CDR2 LQKENI. Losses at the gene ends were 1 base for V and 4 bases for J; bases not matched to a gene: 9. CDR3 size: 18 residues. The CDR3 DNA reads as TGTGCCAGCTCACCACAGACTAGCGGGAGTTTCCCCCCAGATACGCAGTATTTT. It specifies CASSPQTSGSFPPDTQYF.

This chain joins TRBV19 and TRBJ2-2; D ambiguous. The CDR3 consists of 13 residues. Looked up from germline, CDR1 is LNHDA and CDR2 is SQIVND (reference sequence). Trimming left V 5 bases short and J 4 bases short, with 8 bases between. CDR3 sequence: CASSGQITGELFF. DNA of the CDR3: TGTGCCAGTAGTGGCCAGATCACCGGGGAGCTGTTTTTT. Full variable domain (remainder filled in from reference TRBV19 and TRBJ2-2): DGGITQSPKYLFRKEGQNVTLSCEQNLNHDAMYWYRQDPGQGLRLIYYSQIVNDFQKGDIAEGYSVSREKKESFPLTVTSAQKNPTAFYLCASSGQITGELFFGEGSRLTVL.

This clone was recorded only once. The rearrangement links TRBV19 to TRBJ1-2; D not resolved. The CDR3 contains 13 residues. With 6 bases removed from V and 3 bases from J, the gap between germline ends came to 11 bases. Germline loops: CDR1 LNHDA, CDR2 SQIVND (reference sequence). CDR3 DNA sequence: TGTGCCAGTAGACAGATGGCCGACTATGGCTACACCTTC. Translating it yields CASRQMADYGYTF. The whole variable domain, remainder taken from reference TRBV19 and TRBJ1-2, is DGGITQSPKYLFRKEGQNVTLSCEQNLNHDAMYWYRQDPGQGLRLIYYSQIVNDFQKGDIAEGYSVSREKKESFPLTVTSAQKNPTAFYLCASRQMADYGYTFGSGTRLTVV.

The chain uses TRBV15 and TRBJ2-3, with a possible D match to TRBD2 (5 bases). The V gene lost 5 bases and the J gene lost 8 bases, with 14 bases spanning the gap. CDR3 length: 13 amino acids. CDR1 and CDR2 (germline): LNHNV, YYDKDF (reference sequence). In DNA, the CDR3 is TGTGCCACCAGCCCCCCGGGAACTGGTACGCAGTATTTT. This encodes CATSPPGTGTQYF.

The chain employs TRBV7-6 and TRBJ2-1, with D tentatively TRBD1 (5 bases). The CDR3 loop spans 16 amino acids. With 5 bases removed from V and 7 bases from J, the gap between germline ends came to 21 bases. The germline V gene has CDR1 SGHVS and CDR2 FNYEAQ. CDR3 in amino acids: CASSPYGAEIRNEQFF. In nucleotides, the CDR3 is TGTGCCAGCAGCCCCTATGGGGCGGAGATTCGGAATGAGCAGTTCTTC.

The chain combines TRBV7-9 with TRBJ1-1, with D perhaps TRBD1 (5 bases). V lost 5 bases and J 0 bases, leaving 13 bases between the germline ends. The CDR3 runs 15 residues. Germline V gene sequence: CDR1 SEHNR, CDR2 FQNEAQ (reference sequence). The CDR3 DNA is TGTGCCAGCAGCGCAAGACAGAAAATGAACACTGAAGCTTTCTTT. The encoded protein is CASSARQKMNTEAFF. Combining the CDR3 with reference TRBV7-9 and TRBJ1-1 gives the whole variable domain DTGVSQNPRHKITKRGQNVTFRCDPISEHNRLYWYRQTLGQGPEFLTYFQNEAQLEKSRLLSDRFSAERPKGSFSTLEIQRTEQGDSAMYLCASSARQKMNTEAFFGQGTRLTVV.

The chain combines TRBV6-1 with TRBJ1-5; no clear D. Trimming pared 6 bases from V and 7 bases from J, leaving 19 bases between. The CDR3 is 15 amino acids. The germline gives CDR1 MNHNS, CDR2 SASEGT. CDR3 nucleotides: TGTGCCAGCAGGTTACCCGCGGGTGAGGGCCAGCCCCAGCATTTT. It specifies CASRLPAGEGQPQHF.

This clone was found a few times. This rearrangement joins TRBV11-2 to TRBJ1-2; 9 bases map to TRBD1. CDR3 length: 13 residues. In germline, CDR1 is SGHAT, CDR2 FQNNGV. The J segment lost 8 bases and the V segment lost 4 bases, leaving 5 bases of the junction unmatched. The CDR3 DNA reads TGTGCCAGCAGCTCCGGGACAGGGTTCGGCTACACCTTC. This translates into CASSSGTGFGYTF.

The chain couples TRBV20-1 to TRBJ1-2; D not resolved. The CDR3 has 11 residues. The germline V gene has CDR1 DFQATT and CDR2 SNEGSKA (reference sequence). The V end lost 3 bases, the J end lost 3 bases, and 5 bases lay between the germline ends. For the CDR3, the DNA is TGCAGTGCTAGGGGAGACTATGGCTACACCTTC. Amino acid sequence: CSARGDYGYTF.

V gene TRBV6-1 combines with J gene TRBJ1-4; the match to TRBD1 covers 7 bases. Germline assignment: CDR1 MNHNS and CDR2 SASEGT. The CDR3 loop spans 13 amino acids. V lost 1 base, J lost 15 bases, and 8 bases stayed unmatched. The CDR3 sequence: CASSEVQGNRLFF. The CDR3 bases are TGTGCCAGCAGTGAAGTACAGGGGAACCGATTGTTTTTT.

The chain combines TRBV27 with TRBJ1-1; the match to TRBD1 covers 10 bases. After removal of 2 bases from V and 6 bases from J, the junction contained 0 bases not matched to a gene. Germline V gives CDR1 MNHEY, CDR2 SMNVEV (reference sequence). This CDR3 comprises 13 residues. CDR3 protein: CASSLGQGAEAFF. CDR3 nucleotide sequence: TGTGCCAGCAGTTTAGGACAGGGGGCTGAAGCTTTCTTT.

V usage is TRBV20-1 and J usage is TRBJ2-3; D is possibly TRBD2 (5 bases). This CDR3 has 11 amino acids. The germline V gene has CDR1 DFQATT and CDR2 SNEGSKA (reference sequence). V was cut by 8 bases and J by 3 bases, with 9 bases left in between. CDR3 amino acids: CSRPGTDTQYF. DNA of the CDR3: TGCAGTCGACCGGGAACAGATACGCAGTATTTT.

The genes are TRBV5-1 and TRBJ1-6; TRBD1 matches 9 bases. V trimming: 4 bases; J trimming: 9 bases; junction bases outside the gene matches: 5. This CDR3 has 14 amino acids. CDR1 is SGHRS and CDR2 is YFSETQ in the germline V gene. The DNA of the CDR3 is TGCGCCAGCAGCAGAACAGGGGGCAGTTCACCCCTCCACTTT. Translation: CASSRTGGSSPLHF.

This chain links TRBV11-2 with TRBJ1-2; 8 positions agree with TRBD1. The J segment lost 14 bases and the V segment lost 1 base, leaving 9 bases of the junction unmatched. The CDR3 covers 13 residues. CDR1 and CDR2 (germline): SGHAT, FQNNGV. Here the CDR3 reads CASSLVLSGGWTF. DNA of the CDR3: TGTGCCAGCAGCTTAGTTTTATCAGGGGGCTGGACCTTC.

J is TRBJ2-3 and V is TRBV7-2; TRBD2 might be the D (6 bases). The CDR3 is made up of 16 amino acids. Per the germline V gene, CDR1 is SGHTA and CDR2 is FQGNSA. Trimming took off 5 bases at V and 2 bases at J, with 17 bases between the two ends. The CDR3 DNA sequence: TGTGCCAGCAGCAGGAGCGGGTCGTTAATCACAGATACGCAGTATTTT. It codes for CASSRSGSLITDTQYF.

The chain links TRBV19 to TRBJ1-1; D is uncertain. The CDR3 runs 11 residues. Trimming left V 4 bases short and J 10 bases short, with 10 bases between. Germline assignment: CDR1 LNHDA and CDR2 SQIVND (reference sequence). CDR3 nucleotide sequence: TGTGCCAGTAGTAGTGAGTTTGTAGCTTTCTTT. Protein product: CASSSEFVAFF.